This T cell receptor (beta chain) was recovered during a study of T-cell memory formation after mild COVID-19. There are 20 residues in the CDR3. Germline V gene lookup returns CDR1 SGHVS and CDR2 FQNEAQ. J lost 1 base, V lost 4 bases, and 16 bases had no gene match. Worth noting for this clonotype: Its target is unknown.

Constant-segment primers were used for 5'RACE, and the resulting TCR alpha and TCR beta cDNA libraries carried sample barcodes and UMIs. One entry per CDR3 protein results from TCRdb running MiXCR on the 5' RACE reads. The profile shows 100,000 to 150,000 distinct CDR3 sequences, approximately 15% of them singletons. Study-wide points: Whereas later expanders leaned CD4+, clones contracting day 15 to 85 showed a balanced CD4/CD8 makeup.

The specimen sequenced was PBMCs or a T cell subset sorted from them (not recorded which). V is TRBV7-8 and J is TRBJ2-6, with 7 bases identical to TRBD1. This receptor was taken from a young man who had mild COVID-19 (a few samples of this study predate the infection). Cell type and time point are not known. CDR3 amino acids: CASSSGPIQGRSSGANVLTF. The DNA for the CDR3 is TGTGCCAGCAGCTCGGGCCCGATACAGGGGAGATCATCTGGGGCCAACGTCCTGACTTTC. The whole variable domain, remainder taken from reference TRBV7-8 and TRBJ2-6, is GAGVSQSPRYKVAKRGQDVALRCDPISGHVSLFWYQQALGQGPEFLTYFQNEAQLDKSGLPSDRFFAERPEGSVSTLKIQRTQQEDSAVYLCASSSGPIQGRSSGANVLTFGAGSRLTVL.